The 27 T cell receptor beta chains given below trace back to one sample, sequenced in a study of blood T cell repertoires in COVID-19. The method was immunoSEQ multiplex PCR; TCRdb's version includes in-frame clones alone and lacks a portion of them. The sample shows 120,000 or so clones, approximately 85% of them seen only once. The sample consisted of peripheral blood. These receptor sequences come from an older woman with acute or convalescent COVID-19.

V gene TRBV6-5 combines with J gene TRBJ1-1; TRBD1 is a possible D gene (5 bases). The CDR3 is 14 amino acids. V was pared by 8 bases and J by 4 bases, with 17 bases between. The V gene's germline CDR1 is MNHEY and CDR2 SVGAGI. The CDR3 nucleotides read TGTGCCAGCCGCCTGGGACTCCTGGGCACTGAAGCTTTCTTT. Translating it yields CASRLGLLGTEAFF.

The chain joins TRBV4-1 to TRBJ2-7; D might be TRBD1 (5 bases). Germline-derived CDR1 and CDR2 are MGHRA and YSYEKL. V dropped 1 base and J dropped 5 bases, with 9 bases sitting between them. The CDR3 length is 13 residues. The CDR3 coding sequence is TGCGCCAGCAGCCAAGTTGGGGCTCACGAGCAGTACTTC. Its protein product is CASSQVGAHEQYF.

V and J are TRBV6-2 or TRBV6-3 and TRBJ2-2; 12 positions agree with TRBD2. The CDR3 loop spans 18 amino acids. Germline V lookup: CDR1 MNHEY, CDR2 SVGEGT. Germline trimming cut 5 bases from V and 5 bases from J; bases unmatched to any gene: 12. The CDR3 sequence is CASSPFLAGGPGTGELFF. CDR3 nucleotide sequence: TGTGCCAGCAGTCCCTTCCTAGCGGGGGGGCCGGGGACCGGGGAGCTGTTTTTT.

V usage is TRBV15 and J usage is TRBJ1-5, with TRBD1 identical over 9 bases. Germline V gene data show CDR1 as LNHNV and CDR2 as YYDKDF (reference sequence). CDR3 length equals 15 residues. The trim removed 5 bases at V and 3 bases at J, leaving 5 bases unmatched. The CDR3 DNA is TGTGCCACCAGCGGGGGACAGGGCTACAATCAGCCCCAGCATTTT. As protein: CATSGGQGYNQPQHF.

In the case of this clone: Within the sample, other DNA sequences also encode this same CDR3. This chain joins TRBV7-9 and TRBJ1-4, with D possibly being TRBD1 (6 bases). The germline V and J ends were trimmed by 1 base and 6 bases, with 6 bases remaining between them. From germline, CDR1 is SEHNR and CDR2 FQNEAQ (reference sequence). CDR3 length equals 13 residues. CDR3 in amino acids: CASSLDRDEKLFF. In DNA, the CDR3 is TGTGCCAGCAGCTTAGACAGGGATGAAAAACTGTTTTTT.

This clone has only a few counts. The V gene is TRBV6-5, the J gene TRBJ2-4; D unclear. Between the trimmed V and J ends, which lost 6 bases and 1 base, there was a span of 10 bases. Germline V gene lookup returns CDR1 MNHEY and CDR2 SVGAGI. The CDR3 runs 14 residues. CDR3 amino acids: CASREPSAKNIQYF. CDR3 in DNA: TGTGCCAGCAGGGAGCCCTCTGCCAAAAACATTCAGTACTTC.

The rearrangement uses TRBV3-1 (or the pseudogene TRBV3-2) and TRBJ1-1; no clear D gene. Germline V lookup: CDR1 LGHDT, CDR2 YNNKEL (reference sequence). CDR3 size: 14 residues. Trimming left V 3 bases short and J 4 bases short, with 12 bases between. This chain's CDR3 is CASSHYQEATEAFF. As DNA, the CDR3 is TGTGCCAGCAGCCATTACCAGGAGGCCACTGAAGCTTTCTTT.

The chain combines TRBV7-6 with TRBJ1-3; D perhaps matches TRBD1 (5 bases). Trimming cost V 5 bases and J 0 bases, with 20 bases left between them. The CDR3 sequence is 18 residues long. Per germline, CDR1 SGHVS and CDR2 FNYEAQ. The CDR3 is CASSQRLGTPSSGNTIYF. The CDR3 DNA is TGTGCCAGCAGCCAAAGGTTGGGGACTCCTAGCTCTGGAAACACCATATATTTT.

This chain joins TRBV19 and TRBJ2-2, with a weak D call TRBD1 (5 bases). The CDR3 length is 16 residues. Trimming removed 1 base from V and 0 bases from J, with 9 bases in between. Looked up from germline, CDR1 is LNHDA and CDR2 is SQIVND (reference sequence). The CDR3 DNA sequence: TGTGCCAGTAGTATAGTGGGGCTCCCGAACACCGGGGAGCTGTTTTTT. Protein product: CASSIVGLPNTGELFF.

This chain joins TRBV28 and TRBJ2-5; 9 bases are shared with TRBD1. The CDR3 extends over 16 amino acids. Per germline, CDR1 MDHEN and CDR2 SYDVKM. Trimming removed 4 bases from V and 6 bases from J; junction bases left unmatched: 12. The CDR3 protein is CASSSPGQGFGKTQYF. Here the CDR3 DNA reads TGTGCCAGCAGTTCCCCCGGACAGGGGTTTGGAAAGACCCAGTACTTC.

For the CDR3, the DNA is TGCGCCAGCAGCCAGACAGGGGCGGGAGAGACCCAGTACTTC. Its protein is CASSQTGAGETQYF. The chain combines TRBV4-1 with TRBJ2-5; 8 bases align to TRBD1. Looked up from germline, CDR1 is MGHRA and CDR2 is YSYEKL. The V gene end was trimmed by 3 bases and the J gene end by 4 bases; junction bases not matched to a gene: 4. The CDR3 has 14 amino acids.

CDR3 DNA: TGTGCCAGCTCACTACAGGGGGCAAATCAGCCCCAGCATTTT. Translation: CASSLQGANQPQHF. The chain is built from TRBV18 and TRBJ1-5; 9 nucleotides align to TRBD1. CDR1 is KGHSH, CDR2 LQKENI, per germline. The ends lost 4 bases at V and 4 bases at J; junction bases unmatched: 2. The CDR3 sequence is 14 residues long.

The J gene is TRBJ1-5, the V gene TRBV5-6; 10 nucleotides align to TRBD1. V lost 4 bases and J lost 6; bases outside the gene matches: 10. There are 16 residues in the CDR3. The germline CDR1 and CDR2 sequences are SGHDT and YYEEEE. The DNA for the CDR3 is TGTGCCAGCAGCGTCCGGGACAGGGGATTTGGTCAGCCCCAGCATTTT. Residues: CASSVRDRGFGQPQHF.

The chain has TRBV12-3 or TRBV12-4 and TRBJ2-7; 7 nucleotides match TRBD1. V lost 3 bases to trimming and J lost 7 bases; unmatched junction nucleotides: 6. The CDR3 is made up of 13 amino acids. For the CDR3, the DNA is TGTGCCAGCAGTTTGGACAGGCGTCTTGAGCAGTACTTC. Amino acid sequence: CASSLDRRLEQYF.

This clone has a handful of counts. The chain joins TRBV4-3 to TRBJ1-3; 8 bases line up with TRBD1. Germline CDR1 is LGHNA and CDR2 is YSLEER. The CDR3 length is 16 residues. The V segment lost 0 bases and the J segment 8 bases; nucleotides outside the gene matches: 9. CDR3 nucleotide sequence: TGCGCCAGCAGCCAAGATCGTTACCAGGGGGCGGACACCATATATTTT. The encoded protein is CASSQDRYQGADTIYF.

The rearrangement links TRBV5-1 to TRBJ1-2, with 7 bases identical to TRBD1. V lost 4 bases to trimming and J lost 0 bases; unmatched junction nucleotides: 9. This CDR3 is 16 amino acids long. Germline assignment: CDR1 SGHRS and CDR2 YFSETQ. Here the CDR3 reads CASSPIGQAANYGYTF. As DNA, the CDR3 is TGCGCCAGCAGCCCAATCGGACAGGCAGCTAACTATGGCTACACCTTC.

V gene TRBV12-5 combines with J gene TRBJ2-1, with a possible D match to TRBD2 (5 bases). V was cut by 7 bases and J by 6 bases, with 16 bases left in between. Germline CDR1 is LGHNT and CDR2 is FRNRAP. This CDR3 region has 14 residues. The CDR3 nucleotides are TGTGCTAGTGCCTATAGCGTAGAACGCAATGAGCAGTTCTTC. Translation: CASAYSVERNEQFF.

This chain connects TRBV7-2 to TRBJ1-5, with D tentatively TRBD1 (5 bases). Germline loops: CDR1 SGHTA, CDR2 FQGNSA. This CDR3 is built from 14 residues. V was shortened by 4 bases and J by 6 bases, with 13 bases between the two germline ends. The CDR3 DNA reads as TGTGCCAGCAGCTCCCCAGGGAATAGTCAGCCCCAGCATTTT. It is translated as CASSSPGNSQPQHF.

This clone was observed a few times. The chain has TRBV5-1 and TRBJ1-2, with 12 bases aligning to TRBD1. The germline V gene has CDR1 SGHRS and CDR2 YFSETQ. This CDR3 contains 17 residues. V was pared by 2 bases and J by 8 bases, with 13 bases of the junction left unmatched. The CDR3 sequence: CASSLMPGQGAEGGYTF. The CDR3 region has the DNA TGCGCCAGCAGCTTAATGCCGGGACAGGGGGCAGAAGGAGGCTACACCTTC.

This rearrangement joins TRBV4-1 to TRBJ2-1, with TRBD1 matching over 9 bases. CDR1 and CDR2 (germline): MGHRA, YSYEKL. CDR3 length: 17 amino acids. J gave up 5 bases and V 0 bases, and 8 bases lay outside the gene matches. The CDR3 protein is CASSQDQGTGFHNEQFF. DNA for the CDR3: TGCGCCAGCAGCCAAGACCAAGGGACAGGGTTTCACAATGAGCAGTTCTTC.

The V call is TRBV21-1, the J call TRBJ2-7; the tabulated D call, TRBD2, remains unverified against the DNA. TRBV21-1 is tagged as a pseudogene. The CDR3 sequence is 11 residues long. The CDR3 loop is CASTLFDFQYF. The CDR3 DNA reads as TGTGCCAGCACCCTGTTCGACTTTCAGTACTTC.

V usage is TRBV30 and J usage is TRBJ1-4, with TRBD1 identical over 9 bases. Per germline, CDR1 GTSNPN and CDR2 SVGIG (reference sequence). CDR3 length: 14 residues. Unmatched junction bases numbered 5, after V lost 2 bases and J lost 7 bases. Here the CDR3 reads CAWSSGTGPEKLFF. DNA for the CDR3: TGTGCCTGGAGTTCCGGGACAGGGCCTGAAAAACTGTTTTTT.

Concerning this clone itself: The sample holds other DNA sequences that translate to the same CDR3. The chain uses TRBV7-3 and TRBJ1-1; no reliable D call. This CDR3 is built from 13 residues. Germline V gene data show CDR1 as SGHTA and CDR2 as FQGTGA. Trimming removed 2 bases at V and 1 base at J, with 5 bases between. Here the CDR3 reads CASSLWANTEAFF. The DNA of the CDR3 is TGTGCCAGCAGCTTATGGGCGAACACTGAAGCTTTCTTT.

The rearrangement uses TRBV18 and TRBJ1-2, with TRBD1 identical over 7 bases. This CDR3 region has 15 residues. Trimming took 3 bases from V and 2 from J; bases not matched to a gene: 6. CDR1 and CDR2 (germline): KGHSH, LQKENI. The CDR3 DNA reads TGTGCCAGCTCACCGCGACAGGGCTCAAACTATGGCTACACCTTC. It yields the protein CASSPRQGSNYGYTF.

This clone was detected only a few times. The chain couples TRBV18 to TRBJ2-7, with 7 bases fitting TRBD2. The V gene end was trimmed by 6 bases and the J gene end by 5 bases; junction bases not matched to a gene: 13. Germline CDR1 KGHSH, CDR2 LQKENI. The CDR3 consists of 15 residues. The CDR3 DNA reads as TGTGCCAGCTCGCGATCTATCGCGGGGGAGAACGAGCAGTACTTC. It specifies CASSRSIAGENEQYF.

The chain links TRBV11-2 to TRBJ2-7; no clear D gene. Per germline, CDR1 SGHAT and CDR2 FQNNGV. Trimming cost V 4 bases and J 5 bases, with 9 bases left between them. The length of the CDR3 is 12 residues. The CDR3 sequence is CASSYSIHEQYF. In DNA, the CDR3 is TGTGCCAGCAGCTACAGTATCCACGAGCAGTACTTC. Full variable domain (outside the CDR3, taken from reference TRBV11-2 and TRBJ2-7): EAGVAQSPRYKIIEKRQSVAFWCNPISGHATLYWYQQILGQGPKLLIQFQNNGVVDDSQLPKDRFSAERLKGVDSTLKIQPAKLEDSAVYLCASSYSIHEQYFGPGTRLTVT.

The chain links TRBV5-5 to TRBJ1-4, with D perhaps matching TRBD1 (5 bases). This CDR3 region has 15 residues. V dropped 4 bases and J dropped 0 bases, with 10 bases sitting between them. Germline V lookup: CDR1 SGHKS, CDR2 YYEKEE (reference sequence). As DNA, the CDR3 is TGTGCCAGCAGCCCGACGGGGGCAACTAATGAAAAACTGTTTTTT. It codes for CASSPTGATNEKLFF.